This T cell receptor beta chain was sequenced for a study of blood T cell repertoires in COVID-19. In the original analysis: Estimated nucleated cell counts came from reference gene primer amplification. TCRdb's table, derived via immunoSEQ multiplex PCR, lists solely in-frame clones and lacks some. V and J calls and clone size are those listed in that table; D and trimming were worked out from the DNA. The repertoire holds under 250,000 clones, over 75% seen once, with approximately 8.6% in the top ten. CDR3 length equals 14 residues. The germline gives CDR1 SEHNR, CDR2 FQNEAQ (reference sequence). With V trimmed by 6 bases and J by 5 bases, 4 bases remained unmatched.

Sequencing input: PBMCs or T cells enriched from blood (not recorded which). This TCR derives from a woman aged 45-59 years with acute COVID-19. The gene calls are TRBV7-9 and TRBJ1-6; 7 bases line up with TRBD1. CDR3 nucleotide sequence: TGTGCCAGCAGTAGGGACAGCAATAATTCACCCCTCCACTTT. Protein product: CASSRDSNNSPLHF.